The T cell receptor beta chain described here comes from a study of PD-1 blockade in mismatch repair-deficient tumors. Study overall: Patients had more than ten mismatch repair-deficient cancer types, all previously treated and progressing.

Repertoires were generated with immunoSEQ multiplex PCR, while TCRdb's copy carries only in-frame clones and drops some. The table lists 120,000 or so clones, approximately 86% of them singletons. Overall study results and limits: After pembrolizumab, tumor-resident clones rose rapidly, then generally contracted before radiologic responses.

A note on this clone: The antigen remains unidentified.

The clonotype originates from an adult with mismatch repair-deficient cancer. The sample consisted of peripheral blood, taken 44 weeks after starting pembrolizumab.

Written as DNA, the CDR3 is TGTGCCAGCAGCTTAGTCGGCAGGGTTACAGATACGCAGTATTTT. It yields the protein CASSLVGRVTDTQYF. The rearrangement uses TRBV11-2 and TRBJ2-3; tentatively, D is TRBD1 (5 bases). Germline CDR1 reads SGHAT; CDR2 reads FQNNGV. The CDR3 consists of 15 residues. V was cut by 1 base and J by 3 bases, with 11 bases left in between.